This T cell receptor beta chain was obtained from a study of Ad26.COV2.S vaccination and SARS-CoV-2 variants. Study-wide context: Ad26.COV2.S arm of COV1001 included the donor. Each vaccinee took Ad26.COV2.S intramuscularly, once or twice 56 days apart. Study-level points and caveats: Ad26.COV2.S recipients had broader spike-specific TCRs (P = 0.0014).

Turning to this clone: Its specificity is not known.

This CDR3 has 13 residues. The germline V gene encodes CDR1 SEHNR and CDR2 FQNEAQ (reference sequence). V trimming: 5 bases; J trimming: 1 base; junction bases outside the gene matches: 2. Treatment indicated: roughly 20 received Ad26.COV2.S at low or high dose, single or two shots; about 5 received placebo; per-sample allocation not given. Material that was analyzed had been drawn on day 63 after the first vaccine or placebo injection. Based in Boston, the donor was an adult of 18-55 years. Sequenced by immunoSEQ multiplex PCR; TCRdb stores in-frame clones only, minus some. This table holds hundreds of thousands of clones, more than 85% found once.

This clonotype was sampled from a person between 18 and 59 years old who received the Ad26.COV2.S COVID-19 vaccine or a placebo. The specimen comprised peripheral blood, sampled in a trial of Ad26.COV2.S vaccine versus placebo. V and J are TRBV7-9 and TRBJ2-7; 7 positions match TRBD1. This CDR3 reads CASSARGSYEQYF. DNA for the CDR3: TGTGCCAGCAGCGCCAGGGGGTCCTACGAGCAGTACTTC.